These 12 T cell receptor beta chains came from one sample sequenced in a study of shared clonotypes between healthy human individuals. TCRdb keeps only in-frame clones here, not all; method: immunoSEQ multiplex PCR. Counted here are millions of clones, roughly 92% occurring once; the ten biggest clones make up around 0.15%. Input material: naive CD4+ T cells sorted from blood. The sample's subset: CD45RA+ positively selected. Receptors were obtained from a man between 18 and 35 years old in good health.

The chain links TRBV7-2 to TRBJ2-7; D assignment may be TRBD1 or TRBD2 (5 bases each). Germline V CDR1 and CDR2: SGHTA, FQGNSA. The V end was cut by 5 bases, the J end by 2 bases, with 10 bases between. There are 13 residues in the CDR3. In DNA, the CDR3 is TGTGCCAGCAGCCCGGGACCAACCTACGAGCAGTACTTC. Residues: CASSPGPTYEQYF.

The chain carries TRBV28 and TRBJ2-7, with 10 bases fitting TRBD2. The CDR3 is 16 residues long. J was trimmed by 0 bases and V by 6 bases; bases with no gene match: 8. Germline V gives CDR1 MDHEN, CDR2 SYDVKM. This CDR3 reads CASRFTGTSDSYEQYF. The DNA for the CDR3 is TGTGCCAGCAGATTCACCGGGACTAGCGACTCCTACGAGCAGTACTTC.

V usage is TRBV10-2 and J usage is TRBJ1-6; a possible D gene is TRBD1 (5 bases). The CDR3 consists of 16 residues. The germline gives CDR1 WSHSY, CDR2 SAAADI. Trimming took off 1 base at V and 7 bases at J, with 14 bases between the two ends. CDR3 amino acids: CASSELEQVVNSPLHF. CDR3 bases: TGCGCCAGCAGTGAGTTGGAACAGGTAGTCAATTCACCCCTCCACTTT.

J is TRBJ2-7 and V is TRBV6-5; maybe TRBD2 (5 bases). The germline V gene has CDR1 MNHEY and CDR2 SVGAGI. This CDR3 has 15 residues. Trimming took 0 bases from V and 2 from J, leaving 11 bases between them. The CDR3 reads CASSYSRDTTYEQYF. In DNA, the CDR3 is TGTGCCAGCAGTTACTCGAGGGATACTACCTACGAGCAGTACTTC.

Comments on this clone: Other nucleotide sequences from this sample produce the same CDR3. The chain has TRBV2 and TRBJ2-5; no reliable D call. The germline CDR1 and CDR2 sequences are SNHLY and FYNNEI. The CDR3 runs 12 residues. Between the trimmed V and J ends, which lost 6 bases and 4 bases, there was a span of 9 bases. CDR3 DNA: TGTGCCAGCAGCGAATTGAGAGAGACCCAGTACTTC. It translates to CASSELRETQYF.

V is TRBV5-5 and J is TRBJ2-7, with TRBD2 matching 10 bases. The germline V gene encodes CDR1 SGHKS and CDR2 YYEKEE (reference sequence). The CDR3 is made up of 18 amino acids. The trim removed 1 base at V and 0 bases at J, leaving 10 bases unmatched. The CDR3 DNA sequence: TGTGCCAGCAGCTTGACTAGCGGGGAACTCCTAAGCTCCTACGAGCAGTACTTC. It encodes CASSLTSGELLSSYEQYF.

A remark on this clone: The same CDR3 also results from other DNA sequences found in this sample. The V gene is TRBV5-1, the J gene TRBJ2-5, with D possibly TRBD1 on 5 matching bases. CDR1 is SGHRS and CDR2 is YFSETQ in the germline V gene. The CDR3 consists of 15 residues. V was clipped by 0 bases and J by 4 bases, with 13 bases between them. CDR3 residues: CASSLGQGTGETQYF. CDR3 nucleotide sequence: TGCGCCAGCAGCTTGGGGCAGGGAACAGGAGAGACCCAGTACTTC.

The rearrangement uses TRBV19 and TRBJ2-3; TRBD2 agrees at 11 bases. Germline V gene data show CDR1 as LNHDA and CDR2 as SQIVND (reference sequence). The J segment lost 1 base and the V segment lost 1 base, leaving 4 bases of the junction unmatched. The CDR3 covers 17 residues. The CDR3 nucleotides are TGTGCCAGTAGTATAGGGCTAGCGGGGGGTCGCACAGATACGCAGTATTTT. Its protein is CASSIGLAGGRTDTQYF.

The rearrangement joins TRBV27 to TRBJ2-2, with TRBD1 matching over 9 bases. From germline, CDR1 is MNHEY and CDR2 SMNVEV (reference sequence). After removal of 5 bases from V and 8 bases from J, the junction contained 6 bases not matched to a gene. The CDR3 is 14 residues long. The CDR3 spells CASSPTGGRGELFF. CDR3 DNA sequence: TGTGCCAGCAGTCCGACAGGGGGGAGGGGGGAGCTGTTTTTT.

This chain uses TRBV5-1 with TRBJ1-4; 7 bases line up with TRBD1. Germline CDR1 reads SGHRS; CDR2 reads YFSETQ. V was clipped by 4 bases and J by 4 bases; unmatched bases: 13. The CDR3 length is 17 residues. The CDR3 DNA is TGCGCCAGCAGCCCGATCCGGAACAGGGGCGATAATGAAAAACTGTTTTTT. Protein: CASSPIRNRGDNEKLFF. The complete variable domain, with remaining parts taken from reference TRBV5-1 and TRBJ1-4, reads KAGVTQTPRYLIKTRGQQVTLSCSPISGHRSVSWYQQTPGQGLQFLFEYFSETQRNKGNFPGRFSGRQFSNSRSEMNVSTLELGDSALYLCASSPIRNRGDNEKLFFGSGTQLSVL.

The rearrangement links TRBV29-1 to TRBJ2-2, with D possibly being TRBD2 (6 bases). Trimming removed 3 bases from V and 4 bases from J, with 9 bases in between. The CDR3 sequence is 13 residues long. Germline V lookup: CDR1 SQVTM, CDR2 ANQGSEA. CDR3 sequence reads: CSVEGGTTGELFF. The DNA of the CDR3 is TGCAGCGTTGAGGGCGGGACCACCGGGGAGCTGTTTTTT.

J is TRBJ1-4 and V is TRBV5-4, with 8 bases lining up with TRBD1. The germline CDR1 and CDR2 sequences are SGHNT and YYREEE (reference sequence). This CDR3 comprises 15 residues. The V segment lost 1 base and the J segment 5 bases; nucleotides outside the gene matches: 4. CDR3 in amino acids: CASSLQGAVNEKLFF. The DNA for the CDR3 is TGTGCCAGCAGCTTGCAGGGGGCGGTCAATGAAAAACTGTTTTTT.